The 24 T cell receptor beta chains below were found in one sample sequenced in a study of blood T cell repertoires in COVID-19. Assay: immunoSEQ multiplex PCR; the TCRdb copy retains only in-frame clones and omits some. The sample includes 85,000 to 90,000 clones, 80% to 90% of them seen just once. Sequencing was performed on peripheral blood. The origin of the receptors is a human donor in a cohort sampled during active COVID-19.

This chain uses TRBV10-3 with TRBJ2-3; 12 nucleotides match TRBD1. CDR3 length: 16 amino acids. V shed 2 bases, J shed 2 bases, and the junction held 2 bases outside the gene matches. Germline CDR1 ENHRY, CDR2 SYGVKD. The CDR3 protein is CAISEGTGGITDTQYF. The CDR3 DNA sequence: TGTGCCATCAGTGAGGGGACAGGGGGCATCACAGATACGCAGTATTTT.

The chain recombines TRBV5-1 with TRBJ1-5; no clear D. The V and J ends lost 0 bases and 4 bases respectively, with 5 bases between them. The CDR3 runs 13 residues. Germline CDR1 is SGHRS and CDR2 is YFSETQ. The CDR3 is CASSLAGNQPQHF. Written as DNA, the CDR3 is TGCGCCAGCAGCTTGGCGGGGAATCAGCCCCAGCATTTT. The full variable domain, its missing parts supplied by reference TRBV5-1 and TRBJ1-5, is KAGVTQTPRYLIKTRGQQVTLSCSPISGHRSVSWYQQTPGQGLQFLFEYFSETQRNKGNFPGRFSGRQFSNSRSEMNVSTLELGDSALYLCASSLAGNQPQHFGDGTRLSIL.

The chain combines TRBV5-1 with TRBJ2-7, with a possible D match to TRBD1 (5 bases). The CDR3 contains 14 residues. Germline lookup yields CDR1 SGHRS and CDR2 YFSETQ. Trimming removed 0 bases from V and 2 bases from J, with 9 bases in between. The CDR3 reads CASSLEGPTYEQYF. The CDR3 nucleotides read TGCGCCAGCAGCTTGGAGGGGCCCACCTACGAGCAGTACTTC.

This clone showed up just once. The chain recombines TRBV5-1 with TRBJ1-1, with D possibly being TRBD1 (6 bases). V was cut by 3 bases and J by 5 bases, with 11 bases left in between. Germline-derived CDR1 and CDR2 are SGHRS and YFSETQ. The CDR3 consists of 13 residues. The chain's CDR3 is CASSSDSWTEAFF. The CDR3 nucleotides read TGCGCCAGCAGCTCGGACAGCTGGACTGAAGCTTTCTTT.

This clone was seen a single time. CDR3 nucleotide sequence: TGTGCCAGCAGCTTCGGTGAAAAACTGTTTTTT. Residues: CASSFGEKLFF. J is TRBJ1-4 and V is TRBV13; D is ambiguous. CDR3 length: 11 amino acids. The germline gives CDR1 PRHDT, CDR2 FYEKMQ (reference sequence). V lost 3 bases, J lost 7 bases, and 3 bases lay in between.

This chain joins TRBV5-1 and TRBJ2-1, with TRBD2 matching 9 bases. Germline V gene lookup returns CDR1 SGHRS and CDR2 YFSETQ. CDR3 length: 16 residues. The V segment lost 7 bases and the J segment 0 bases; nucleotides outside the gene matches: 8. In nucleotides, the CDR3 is TGCGCCAGCTTTACTAGCGGGTCTAGCTCCTACAATGAGCAGTTCTTC. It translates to CASFTSGSSSYNEQFF.

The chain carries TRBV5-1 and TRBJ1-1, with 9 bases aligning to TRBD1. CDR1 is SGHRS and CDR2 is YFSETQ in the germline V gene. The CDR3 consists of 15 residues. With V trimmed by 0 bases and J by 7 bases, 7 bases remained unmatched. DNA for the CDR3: TGCGCCAGCAGCTTGGGCCCGGGACAGGGAGGTGAAGCTTTCTTT. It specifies CASSLGPGQGGEAFF. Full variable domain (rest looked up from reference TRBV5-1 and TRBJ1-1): KAGVTQTPRYLIKTRGQQVTLSCSPISGHRSVSWYQQTPGQGLQFLFEYFSETQRNKGNFPGRFSGRQFSNSRSEMNVSTLELGDSALYLCASSLGPGQGGEAFFGQGTRLTVV.

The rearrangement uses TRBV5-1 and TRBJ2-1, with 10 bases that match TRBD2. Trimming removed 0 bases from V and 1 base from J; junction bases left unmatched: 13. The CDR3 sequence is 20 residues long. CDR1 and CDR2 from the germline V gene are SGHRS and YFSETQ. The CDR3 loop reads CASSLVAQRVLAGSYNEQFF. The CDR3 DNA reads TGCGCCAGCAGCTTGGTCGCCCAACGGGTACTAGCGGGATCCTACAATGAGCAGTTCTTC. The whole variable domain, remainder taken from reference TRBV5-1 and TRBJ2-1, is KAGVTQTPRYLIKTRGQQVTLSCSPISGHRSVSWYQQTPGQGLQFLFEYFSETQRNKGNFPGRFSGRQFSNSRSEMNVSTLELGDSALYLCASSLVAQRVLAGSYNEQFFGPGTRLTVL.

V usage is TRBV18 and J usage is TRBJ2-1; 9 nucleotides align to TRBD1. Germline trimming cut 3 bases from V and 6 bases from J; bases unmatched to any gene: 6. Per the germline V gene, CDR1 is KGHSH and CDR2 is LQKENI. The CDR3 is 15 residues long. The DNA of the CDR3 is TGTGCCAGCTCACCGACAGGGGGTTCTTCCAATGAGCAGTTCTTC. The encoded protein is CASSPTGGSSNEQFF. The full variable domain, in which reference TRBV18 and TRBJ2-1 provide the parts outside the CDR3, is NAGVMQNPRHLVRRRGQEARLRCSPMKGHSHVYWYRQLPEEGLKFMVYLQKENIIDESGMPKERFSAEFPKEGPSILRIQQVVRGDSAAYFCASSPTGGSSNEQFFGPGTRLTVL.

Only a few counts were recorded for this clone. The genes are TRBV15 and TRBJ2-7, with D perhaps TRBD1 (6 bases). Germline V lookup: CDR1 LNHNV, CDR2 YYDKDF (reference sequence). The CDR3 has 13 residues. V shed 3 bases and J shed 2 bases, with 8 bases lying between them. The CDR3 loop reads CATSSRGAYEQYF. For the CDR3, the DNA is TGTGCCACCAGCAGCAGGGGTGCCTACGAGCAGTACTTC.

As DNA, the CDR3 is TGTGCCAGCAGCCCCTCCCCGGGACAGGATGGCTACACCTTC. This encodes CASSPSPGQDGYTF. The rearrangement joins TRBV7-8 to TRBJ1-2; 8 nucleotides align to TRBD1. Trimming took 5 bases from V and 6 from J; bases not matched to a gene: 8. The CDR3 consists of 14 residues. Germline loops: CDR1 SGHVS, CDR2 FQNEAQ.

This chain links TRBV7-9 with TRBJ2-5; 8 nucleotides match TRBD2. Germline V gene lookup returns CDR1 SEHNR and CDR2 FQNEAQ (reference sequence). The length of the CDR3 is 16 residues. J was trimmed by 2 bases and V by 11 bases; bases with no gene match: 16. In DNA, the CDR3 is TGTGCCGGCGAGGGAGGCGGCTCTAGCGGGCAAGAGACCCAGTACTTC. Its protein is CAGEGGGSSGQETQYF.

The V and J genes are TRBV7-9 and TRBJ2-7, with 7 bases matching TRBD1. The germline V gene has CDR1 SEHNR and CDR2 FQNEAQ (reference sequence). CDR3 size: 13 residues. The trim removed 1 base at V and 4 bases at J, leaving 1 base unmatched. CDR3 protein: CASSLDRGYEQYF. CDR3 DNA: TGTGCCAGCAGCTTAGACAGGGGATACGAGCAGTACTTC.

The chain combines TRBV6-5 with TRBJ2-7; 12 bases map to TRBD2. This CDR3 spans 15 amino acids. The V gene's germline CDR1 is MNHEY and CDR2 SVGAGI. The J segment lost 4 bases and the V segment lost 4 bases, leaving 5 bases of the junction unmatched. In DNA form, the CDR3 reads TGTGCCAGCAGTTCCCGACTAGCGGGAGTGTACGAGCAGTACTTC. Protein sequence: CASSSRLAGVYEQYF.

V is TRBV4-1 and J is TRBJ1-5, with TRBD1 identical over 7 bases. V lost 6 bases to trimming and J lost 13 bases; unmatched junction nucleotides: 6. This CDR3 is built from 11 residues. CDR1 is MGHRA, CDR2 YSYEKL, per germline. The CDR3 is CASSYQGEQHF. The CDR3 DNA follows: TGCGCCAGCAGTTACCAGGGGGAACAGCATTTT.

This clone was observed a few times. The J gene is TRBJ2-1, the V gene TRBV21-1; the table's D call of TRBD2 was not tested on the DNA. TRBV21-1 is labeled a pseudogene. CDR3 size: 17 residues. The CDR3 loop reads CASSRGRDTFSYNEQFF. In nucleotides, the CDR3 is TGTGCCAGCAGCCGGGGGAGGGACACATTCTCCTACAATGAGCAGTTCTTC.

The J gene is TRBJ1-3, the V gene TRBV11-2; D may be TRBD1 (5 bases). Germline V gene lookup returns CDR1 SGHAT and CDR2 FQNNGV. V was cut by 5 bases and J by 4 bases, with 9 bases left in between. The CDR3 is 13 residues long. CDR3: CASSLRGGNTIYF. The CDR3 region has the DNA TGTGCCAGCAGCCTCCGGGGGGGAAACACCATATATTTT.

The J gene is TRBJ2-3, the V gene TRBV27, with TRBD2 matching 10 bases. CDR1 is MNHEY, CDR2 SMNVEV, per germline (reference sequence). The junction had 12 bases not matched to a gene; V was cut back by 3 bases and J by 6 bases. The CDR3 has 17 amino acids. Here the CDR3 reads CASSFQRWGSGRDTQYF. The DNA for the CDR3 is TGTGCCAGCAGTTTTCAACGTTGGGGTAGCGGGAGGGATACGCAGTATTTT.

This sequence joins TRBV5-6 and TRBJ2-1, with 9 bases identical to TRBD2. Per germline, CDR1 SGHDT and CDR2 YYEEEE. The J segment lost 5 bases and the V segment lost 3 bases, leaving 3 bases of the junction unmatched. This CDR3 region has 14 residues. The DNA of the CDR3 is TGTGCCAGCAGCTGGGGGACTAGCAACAATGAGCAGTTCTTC. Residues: CASSWGTSNNEQFF.

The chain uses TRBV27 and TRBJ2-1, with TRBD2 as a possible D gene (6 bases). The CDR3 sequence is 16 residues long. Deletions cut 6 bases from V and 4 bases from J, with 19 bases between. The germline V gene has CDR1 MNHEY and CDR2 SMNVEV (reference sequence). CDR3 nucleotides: TGTGCCAGCAGACTAGATAGGGACTTAGCGTACAATGAGCAGTTCTTC. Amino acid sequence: CASRLDRDLAYNEQFF.

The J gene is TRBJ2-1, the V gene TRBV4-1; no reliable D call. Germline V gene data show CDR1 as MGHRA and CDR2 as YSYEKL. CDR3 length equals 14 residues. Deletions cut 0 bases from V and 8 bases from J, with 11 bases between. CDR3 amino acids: CASSQERVTDEQFF. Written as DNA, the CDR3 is TGCGCCAGCAGCCAAGAACGAGTCACGGATGAGCAGTTCTTC.

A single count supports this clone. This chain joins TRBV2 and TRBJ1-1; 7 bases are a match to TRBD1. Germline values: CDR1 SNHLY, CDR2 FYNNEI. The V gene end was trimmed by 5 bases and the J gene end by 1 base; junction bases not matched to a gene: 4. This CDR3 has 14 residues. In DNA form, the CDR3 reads TGTGCCAGCAGTCTGGGACAGCCGAACACTGAAGCTTTCTTT. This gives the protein CASSLGQPNTEAFF.

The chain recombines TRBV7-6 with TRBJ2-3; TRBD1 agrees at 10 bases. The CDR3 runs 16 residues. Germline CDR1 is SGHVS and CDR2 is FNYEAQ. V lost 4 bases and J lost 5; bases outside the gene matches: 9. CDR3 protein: CASSSEGQGLIDTQYF. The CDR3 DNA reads TGTGCCAGCAGCTCCGAGGGACAGGGGCTAATAGATACGCAGTATTTT.

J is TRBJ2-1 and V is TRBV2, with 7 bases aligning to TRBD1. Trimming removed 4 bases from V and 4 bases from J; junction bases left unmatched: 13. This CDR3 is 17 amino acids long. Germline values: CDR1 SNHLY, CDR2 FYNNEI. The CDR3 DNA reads TGTGCCAGCAGTGCCCGACGAACAGGGGCTAAGTACAATGAGCAGTTCTTC. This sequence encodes CASSARRTGAKYNEQFF.